These T cell receptor beta chains were read from a single sample in a study. TCRdb recomputed calls from the 5' RACE reads with MiXCR, one row per CDR3 protein. The sample carries about 50,000 distinct CDR3 sequences, roughly 18% recorded once. The sequenced material came from naive CD4+ T cells sorted from blood. The receptors here all came from a female donor with breast cancer. The CDR3 runs from the conserved cysteine through the conserved F or W. A D gene is named only where the DNA matches it firmly. Rows give clone size only sometimes, using once, few, many, or a class for an expanded clone.

clone_size	j_call	v_call	d_call	cdr3_aa	cdr3_nt
NA	TRBJ2-7	TRBV28	NA	CASSLGQAHEQYF	TGTGCCAGCAGTTTAGGGCAGGCCCACGAGCAGTACTTC
few	TRBJ2-5	TRBV7-3	NA	CASSPQGPGTQYF	TGTGCCAGCAGCCCACAGGGCCCCGGGACCCAGTACTTC
NA	TRBJ1-1	TRBV20-1	TRBD1	CSATNRGLDEAFF	TGCAGTGCTACTAACAGGGGGCTGGATGAAGCTTTCTTT
few	TRBJ2-7	TRBV29-1	TRBD1	CSVLPGGQDGRYEQYF	TGCAGCGTTCTCCCTGGCGGACAGGATGGGCGCTACGAGCAGTACTTC
NA	TRBJ2-7	TRBV5-1	NA	CASSFKDSSLVSYEQYF	TGCGCCAGCAGCTTCAAGGACTCCTCCCTAGTGTCCTACGAGCAGTACTTC
NA	TRBJ2-7	TRBV7-2	NA	CASSPILALSSYEQYF	TGTGCCAGCAGCCCGATACTAGCCTTAAGCTCCTACGAGCAGTACTTC
few	TRBJ2-7	TRBV15	TRBD2	CATSSRTSGSLYEQYF	TGTGCCACCAGCAGCAGGACTAGCGGGAGTCTATACGAGCAGTACTTC
NA	TRBJ1-4	TRBV4-2	TRBD1	CASSRSGGVEKLFF	TGTGCCAGCAGCCGGTCAGGGGGCGTTGAAAAACTGTTTTTT
many	TRBJ1-2	TRBV20-1	TRBD1	CSARVETGHYGYTF	TGCAGTGCTAGAGTAGAGACAGGGCACTATGGCTACACCTTC
many	TRBJ2-3	TRBV20-1	NA	CSARDFLGQYLTDTQYF	TGCAGTGCTAGAGATTTTCTGGGTCAATATCTCACAGATACGCAGTATTTT
few	TRBJ2-7	TRBV7-2	NA	CASSRTRAYEQYF	TGTGCCAGCAGCCGCACGAGGGCCTACGAGCAGTACTTC
few	TRBJ1-1	TRBV5-1	NA	CASRKTGRDTEAFF	TGCGCCAGCAGGAAGACGGGACGGGACACTGAAGCTTTCTTT
NA	TRBJ2-1	TRBV7-2	NA	CASRPGLEGKNEQFF	TGTGCCAGCAGGCCCGGTTTGGAGGGAAAGAATGAGCAGTTCTTC
few	TRBJ2-3	TRBV7-2	NA	CASSLTPRDTQYF	TGTGCCAGCAGCTTAACCCCAAGGGATACGCAGTATTTT
NA	TRBJ2-6	TRBV12-3/TRBV12-4	NA	CASRGTGFLSGANVLTF	TGTGCCAGCAGGGGTACCGGGTTCCTCTCTGGGGCCAACGTCCTGACTTTC
many	TRBJ1-2	TRBV7-2	NA	CASSFTRQRGYTF	TGTGCCAGCAGCTTTACGAGACAGAGGGGCTACACCTTC
NA	TRBJ2-1	TRBV5-1	NA	CASSLGGSVGNEQFF	TGCGCCAGCAGCCTTGGGGGCTCCGTAGGAAATGAGCAGTTCTTC
NA	TRBJ1-2	TRBV2	TRBD1	CASFDRDRGYTF	TGTGCCAGTTTCGACAGGGATAGGGGCTACACCTTC
NA	TRBJ1-1	TRBV28	NA	CASSLSPPAEACF	TGTGCCAGCAGTTTATCTCCACCGGCGGAAGCTTGCTTT
few	TRBJ2-5	TRBV25-1	TRBD1	CASRQGPTEETQYF	TGTGCCAGCAGACAGGGGCCGACAGAAGAGACCCAGTACTTC
NA	TRBJ1-3	TRBV4-2	NA	CASSQDYRRSGNAIYF	TGTGCCAGCAGCCAAGATTACAGACGCTCTGGAAACGCCATATATTTT
many	TRBJ1-5	TRBV12-3/TRBV12-4	NA	CASSTDRNQPQHF	TGTGCCAGCAGTACAGACAGGAATCAGCCCCAGCATTTT
NA	TRBJ2-2	TRBV5-1	NA	CASSLTGNTGELFF	TGCGCCAGCAGCTTGACCGGAAACACCGGGGAGCTGTTTTTT
few	TRBJ2-7	TRBV5-5	NA	CASSLGFGSNSYEQYF	TGTGCCAGCAGCCTGGGGTTTGGCAGCAACTCCTACGAGCAGTACTTC
NA	TRBJ1-4	TRBV27	TRBD1	CASSKDRRFEKLFF	TGTGCCAGCAGCAAGGACAGGCGCTTTGAAAAACTGTTTTTT
few	TRBJ2-1	TRBV7-3	NA	CASSLAPRNEQFF	TGTGCCAGCAGCTTAGCTCCCCGCAATGAGCAGTTCTTC
few	TRBJ1-2	TRBV6-1	NA	CASSLNQGSSNYGYTF	TGTGCCAGCAGTTTGAACCAGGGCTCTTCTAACTATGGCTACACCTTC
many	TRBJ2-3	TRBV7-2	NA	CASSLGLPQGDTQYF	TGTGCCAGCAGCCTGGGACTCCCGCAGGGGGATACGCAGTATTTT
many	TRBJ1-6	TRBV7-2	TRBD1	CASRPQGATSPLHF	TGTGCCAGCAGACCACAGGGGGCGACGTCACCCCTCCACTTT